The clone carrying this TCR beta chain was observed once. This sample was included in a study of control samples from healthy donors and cancer patients. The ends were cut back, 2 bases at V and 0 bases at J, with 7 bases in the middle. Germline V gene sequence: CDR1 SEHNR, CDR2 FQNEAQ (reference sequence). This CDR3 region has 14 residues. TCRdb keeps only in-frame clones here, not all; method: immunoSEQ multiplex PCR. The profile shows some 120,000 clones, 70% to 90% of them singletons. The chain is built from TRBV7-9 and TRBJ1-2, with D perhaps matching TRBD1 (5 bases). The TCR originated in a man aged 55 to 69 in good health. Source material: blood. The CDR3 region has the DNA TGTGCCAGCAGCTTACAGGGACCTAACTATGGCTACACCTTC. This translates into CASSLQGPNYGYTF.